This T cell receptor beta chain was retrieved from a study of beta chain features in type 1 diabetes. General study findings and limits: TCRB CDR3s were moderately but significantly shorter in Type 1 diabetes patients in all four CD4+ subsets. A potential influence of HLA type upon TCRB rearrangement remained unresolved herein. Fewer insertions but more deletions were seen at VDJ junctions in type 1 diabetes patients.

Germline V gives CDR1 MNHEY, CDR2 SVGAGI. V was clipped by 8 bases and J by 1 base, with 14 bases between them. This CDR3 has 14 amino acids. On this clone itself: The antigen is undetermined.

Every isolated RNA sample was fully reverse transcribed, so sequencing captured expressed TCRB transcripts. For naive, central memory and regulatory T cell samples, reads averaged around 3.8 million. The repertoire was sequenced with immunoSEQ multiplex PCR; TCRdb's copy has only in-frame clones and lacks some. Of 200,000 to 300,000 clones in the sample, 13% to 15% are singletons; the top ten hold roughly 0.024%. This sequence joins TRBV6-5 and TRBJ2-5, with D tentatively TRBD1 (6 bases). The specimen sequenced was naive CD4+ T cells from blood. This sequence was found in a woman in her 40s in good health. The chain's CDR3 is CASHRQAFQETQYF. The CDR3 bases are TGTGCCAGCCATCGACAGGCATTCCAAGAGACCCAGTACTTC.